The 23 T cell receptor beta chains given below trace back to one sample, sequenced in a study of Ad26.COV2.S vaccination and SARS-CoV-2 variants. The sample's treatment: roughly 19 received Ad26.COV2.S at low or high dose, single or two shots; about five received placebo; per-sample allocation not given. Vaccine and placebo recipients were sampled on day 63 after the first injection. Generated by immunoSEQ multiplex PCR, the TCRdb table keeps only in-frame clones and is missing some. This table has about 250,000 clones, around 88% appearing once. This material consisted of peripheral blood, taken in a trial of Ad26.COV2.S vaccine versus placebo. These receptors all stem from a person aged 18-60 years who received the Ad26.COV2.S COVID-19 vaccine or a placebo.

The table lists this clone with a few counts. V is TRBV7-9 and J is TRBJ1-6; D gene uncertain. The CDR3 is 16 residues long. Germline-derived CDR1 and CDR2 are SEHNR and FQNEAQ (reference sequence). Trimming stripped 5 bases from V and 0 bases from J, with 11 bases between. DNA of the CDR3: TGTGCCAGCAGCCCTACAGTGAGCTCCTATAATTCACCCCTCCACTTT. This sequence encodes CASSPTVSSYNSPLHF.

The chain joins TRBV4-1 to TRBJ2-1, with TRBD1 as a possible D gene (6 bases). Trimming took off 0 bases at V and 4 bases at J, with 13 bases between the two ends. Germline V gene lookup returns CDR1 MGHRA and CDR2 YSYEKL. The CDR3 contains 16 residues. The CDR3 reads CASSQEDGTPYNEQFF. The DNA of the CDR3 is TGCGCCAGCAGCCAAGAAGACGGGACACCTTACAATGAGCAGTTCTTC.

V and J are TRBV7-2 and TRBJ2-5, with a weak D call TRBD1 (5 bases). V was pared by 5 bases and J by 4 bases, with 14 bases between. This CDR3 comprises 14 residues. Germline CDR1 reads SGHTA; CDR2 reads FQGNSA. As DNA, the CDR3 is TGTGCCAGCAGCCCCGTAGGGGTAGGAGAGACCCAGTACTTC. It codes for CASSPVGVGETQYF.

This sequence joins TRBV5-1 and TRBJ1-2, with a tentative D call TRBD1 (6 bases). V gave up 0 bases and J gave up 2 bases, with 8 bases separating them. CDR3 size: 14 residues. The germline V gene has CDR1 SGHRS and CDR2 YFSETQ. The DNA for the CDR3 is TGCGCCAGCAGCTTGGGACAGGCAAACTATGGCTACACCTTC. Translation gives CASSLGQANYGYTF.

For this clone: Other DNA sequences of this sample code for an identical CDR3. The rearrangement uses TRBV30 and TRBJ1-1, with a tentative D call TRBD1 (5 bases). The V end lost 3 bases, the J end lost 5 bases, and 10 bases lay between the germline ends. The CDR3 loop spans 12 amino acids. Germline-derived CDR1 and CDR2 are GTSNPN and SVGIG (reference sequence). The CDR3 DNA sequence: TGTGCCTGGAGCGGGGGGAATACTGAAGCTTTCTTT. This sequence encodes CAWSGGNTEAFF.

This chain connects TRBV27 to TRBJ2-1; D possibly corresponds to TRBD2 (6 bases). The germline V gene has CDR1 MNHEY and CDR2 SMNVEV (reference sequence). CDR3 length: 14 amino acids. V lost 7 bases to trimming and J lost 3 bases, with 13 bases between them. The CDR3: CASKRVRYYNEQFF. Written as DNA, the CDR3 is TGTGCCAGCAAGCGGGTTAGATACTACAATGAGCAGTTCTTC.

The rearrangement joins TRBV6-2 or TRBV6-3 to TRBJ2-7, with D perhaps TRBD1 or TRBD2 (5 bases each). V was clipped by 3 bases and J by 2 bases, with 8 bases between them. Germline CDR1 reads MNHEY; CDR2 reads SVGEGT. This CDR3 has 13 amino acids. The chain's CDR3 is CASSYGGPYEQYF. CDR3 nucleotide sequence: TGTGCCAGCAGTTATGGGGGTCCCTACGAGCAGTACTTC.

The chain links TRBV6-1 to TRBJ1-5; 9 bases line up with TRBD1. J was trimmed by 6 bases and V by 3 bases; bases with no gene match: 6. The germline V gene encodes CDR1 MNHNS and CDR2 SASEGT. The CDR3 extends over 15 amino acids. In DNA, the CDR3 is TGTGCCAGCAGTGAGAGTGGACAGGGGCGTCAGCCCCAGCATTTT. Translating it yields CASSESGQGRQPQHF.

The CDR3, as DNA: TGTGCCAGCAAGAGGGGTCAAGCGGAGACCCAGTACTTC. Its translation: CASKRGQAETQYF. The V and J genes are TRBV5-4 and TRBJ2-5; D may correspond to TRBD1 or TRBD2 (5 bases each). V was cut by 6 bases and J by 5 bases, with 14 bases left in between. Germline CDR1 is SGHNT and CDR2 is YYREEE (reference sequence). The CDR3 loop spans 13 amino acids. The entire variable domain, with the rest obtained from reference TRBV5-4 and TRBJ2-5, is as follows: ETGVTQSPTHLIKTRGQQVTLRCSSQSGHNTVSWYQQALGQGPQFIFQYYREEENGRGNFPPRFSGLQFPNYSSELNVNALELDDSALYLCASKRGQAETQYFGPGTRLLVL.

CDR3 region: CASSQDTGTFYGYTF. CDR3 coding DNA: TGTGCCAGCAGCCAAGACACCGGGACATTCTATGGCTACACCTTC. The chain carries TRBV3-1 (or the pseudogene TRBV3-2) and TRBJ1-2, with a weak D call TRBD1 (6 bases). The CDR3 consists of 15 residues. Germline CDR1 is LGHDT and CDR2 is YNNKEL (reference sequence). V lost 0 bases and J lost 4, with 12 bases in between.

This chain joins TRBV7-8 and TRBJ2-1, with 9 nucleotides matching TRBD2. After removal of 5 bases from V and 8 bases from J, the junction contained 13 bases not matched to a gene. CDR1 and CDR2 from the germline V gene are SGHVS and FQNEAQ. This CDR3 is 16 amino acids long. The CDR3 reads CASSAPGLAGYDEQFF. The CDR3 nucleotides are TGTGCCAGCAGCGCCCCGGGGCTAGCGGGGTATGATGAGCAGTTCTTC.

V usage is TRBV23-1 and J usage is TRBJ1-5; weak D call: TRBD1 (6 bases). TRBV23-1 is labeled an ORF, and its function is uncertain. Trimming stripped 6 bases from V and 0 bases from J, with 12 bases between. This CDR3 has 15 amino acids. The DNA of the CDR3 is TGCGCCAGCAGATCAGGACAGTCTAGCAATCAGCCCCAGCATTTT. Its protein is CASRSGQSSNQPQHF.

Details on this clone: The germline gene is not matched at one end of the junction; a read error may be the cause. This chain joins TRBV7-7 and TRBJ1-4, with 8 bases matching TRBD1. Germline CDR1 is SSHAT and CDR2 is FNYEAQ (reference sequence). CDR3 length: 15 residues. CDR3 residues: CASSANRGSNEKLFF. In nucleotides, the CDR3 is TGTGCTAGCAGCGCCAACAGGGGGTCTAACGAAAAACTGTTTTTT.

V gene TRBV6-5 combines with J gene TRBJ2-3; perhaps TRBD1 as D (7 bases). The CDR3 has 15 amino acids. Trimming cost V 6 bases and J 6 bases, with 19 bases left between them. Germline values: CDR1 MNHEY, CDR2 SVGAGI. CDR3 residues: CASRSTGRIVDTQYF. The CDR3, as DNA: TGTGCCAGCAGGTCGACAGGGAGGATCGTGGATACGCAGTATTTT.

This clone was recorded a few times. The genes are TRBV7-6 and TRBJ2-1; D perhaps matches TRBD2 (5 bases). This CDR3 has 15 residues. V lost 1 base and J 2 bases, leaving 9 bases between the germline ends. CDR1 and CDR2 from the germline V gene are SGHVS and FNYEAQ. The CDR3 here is CASSLGEWAYNEQFF. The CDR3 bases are TGTGCCAGCAGCTTAGGGGAGTGGGCCTACAATGAGCAGTTCTTC.

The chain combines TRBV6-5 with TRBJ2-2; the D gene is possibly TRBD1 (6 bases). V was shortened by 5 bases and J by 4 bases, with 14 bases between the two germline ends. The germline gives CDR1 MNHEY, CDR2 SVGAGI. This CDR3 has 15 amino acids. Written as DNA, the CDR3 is TGTGCCAGCAGTCCCAGGGGTTGGCGCACCGGGGAGCTGTTTTTT. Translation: CASSPRGWRTGELFF.

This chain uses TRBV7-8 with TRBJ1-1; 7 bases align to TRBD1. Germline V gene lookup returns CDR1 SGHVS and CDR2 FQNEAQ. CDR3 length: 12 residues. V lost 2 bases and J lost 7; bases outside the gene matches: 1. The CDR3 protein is CASSLWDSEAFF. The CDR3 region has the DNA TGTGCCAGCAGCTTATGGGACAGTGAAGCTTTCTTT.

The CDR3 sequence is CASTTLGGSFGDTQYF. The CDR3, as DNA: TGTGCCAGTACCACCCTTGGAGGGAGTTTCGGAGATACGCAGTATTTT. The chain has TRBV19 and TRBJ2-3, with D perhaps matching TRBD2 (6 bases). The germline V gene encodes CDR1 LNHDA and CDR2 SQIVND (reference sequence). The CDR3 runs to 16 residues. V was trimmed by 7 bases and J by 5 bases, leaving 22 bases between them.

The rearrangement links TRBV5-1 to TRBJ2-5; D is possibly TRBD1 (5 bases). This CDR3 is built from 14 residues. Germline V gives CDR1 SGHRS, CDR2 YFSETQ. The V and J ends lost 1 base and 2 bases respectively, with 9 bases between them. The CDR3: CASSLTGKQETQYF. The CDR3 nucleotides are TGCGCCAGCAGCTTGACAGGAAAACAAGAGACCCAGTACTTC.

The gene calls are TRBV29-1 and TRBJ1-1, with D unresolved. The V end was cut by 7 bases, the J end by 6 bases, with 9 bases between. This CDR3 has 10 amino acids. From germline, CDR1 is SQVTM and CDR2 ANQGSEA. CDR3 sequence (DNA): TGCAGCGCGGCGGTCGCTGAAGCTTTCTTT. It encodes CSAAVAEAFF. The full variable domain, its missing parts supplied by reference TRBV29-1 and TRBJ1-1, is SAVISQKPSRDICQRGTSLTIQCQVDSQVTMMFWYRQQPGQSLTLIATANQGSEATYESGFVIDKFPISRPNLTFSTLTVSNMSPEDSSIYLCSAAVAEAFFGQGTRLTVV.

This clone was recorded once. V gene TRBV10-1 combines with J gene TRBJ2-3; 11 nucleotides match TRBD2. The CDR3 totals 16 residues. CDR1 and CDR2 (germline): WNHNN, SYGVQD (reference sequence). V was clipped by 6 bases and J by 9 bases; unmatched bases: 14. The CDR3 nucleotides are TGCGCCAGCAGCGGTAGCGGGAGGGCCGGAACGAACACGCAGTATTTT. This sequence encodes CASSGSGRAGTNTQYF.

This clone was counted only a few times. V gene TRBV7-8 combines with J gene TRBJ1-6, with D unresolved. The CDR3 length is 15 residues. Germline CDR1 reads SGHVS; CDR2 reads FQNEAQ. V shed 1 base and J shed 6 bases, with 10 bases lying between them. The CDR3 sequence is CASSLVGQPNSPLHF. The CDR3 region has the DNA TGTGCCAGCAGCTTAGTCGGCCAGCCTAATTCACCCCTCCACTTT.

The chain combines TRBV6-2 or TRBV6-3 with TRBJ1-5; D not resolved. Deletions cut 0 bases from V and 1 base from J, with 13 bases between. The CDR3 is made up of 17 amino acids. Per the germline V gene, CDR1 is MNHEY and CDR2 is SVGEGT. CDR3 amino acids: CASSYSIGGSSNQPQHF. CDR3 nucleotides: TGTGCCAGCAGTTACTCGATCGGCGGCTCAAGCAATCAGCCCCAGCATTTT.